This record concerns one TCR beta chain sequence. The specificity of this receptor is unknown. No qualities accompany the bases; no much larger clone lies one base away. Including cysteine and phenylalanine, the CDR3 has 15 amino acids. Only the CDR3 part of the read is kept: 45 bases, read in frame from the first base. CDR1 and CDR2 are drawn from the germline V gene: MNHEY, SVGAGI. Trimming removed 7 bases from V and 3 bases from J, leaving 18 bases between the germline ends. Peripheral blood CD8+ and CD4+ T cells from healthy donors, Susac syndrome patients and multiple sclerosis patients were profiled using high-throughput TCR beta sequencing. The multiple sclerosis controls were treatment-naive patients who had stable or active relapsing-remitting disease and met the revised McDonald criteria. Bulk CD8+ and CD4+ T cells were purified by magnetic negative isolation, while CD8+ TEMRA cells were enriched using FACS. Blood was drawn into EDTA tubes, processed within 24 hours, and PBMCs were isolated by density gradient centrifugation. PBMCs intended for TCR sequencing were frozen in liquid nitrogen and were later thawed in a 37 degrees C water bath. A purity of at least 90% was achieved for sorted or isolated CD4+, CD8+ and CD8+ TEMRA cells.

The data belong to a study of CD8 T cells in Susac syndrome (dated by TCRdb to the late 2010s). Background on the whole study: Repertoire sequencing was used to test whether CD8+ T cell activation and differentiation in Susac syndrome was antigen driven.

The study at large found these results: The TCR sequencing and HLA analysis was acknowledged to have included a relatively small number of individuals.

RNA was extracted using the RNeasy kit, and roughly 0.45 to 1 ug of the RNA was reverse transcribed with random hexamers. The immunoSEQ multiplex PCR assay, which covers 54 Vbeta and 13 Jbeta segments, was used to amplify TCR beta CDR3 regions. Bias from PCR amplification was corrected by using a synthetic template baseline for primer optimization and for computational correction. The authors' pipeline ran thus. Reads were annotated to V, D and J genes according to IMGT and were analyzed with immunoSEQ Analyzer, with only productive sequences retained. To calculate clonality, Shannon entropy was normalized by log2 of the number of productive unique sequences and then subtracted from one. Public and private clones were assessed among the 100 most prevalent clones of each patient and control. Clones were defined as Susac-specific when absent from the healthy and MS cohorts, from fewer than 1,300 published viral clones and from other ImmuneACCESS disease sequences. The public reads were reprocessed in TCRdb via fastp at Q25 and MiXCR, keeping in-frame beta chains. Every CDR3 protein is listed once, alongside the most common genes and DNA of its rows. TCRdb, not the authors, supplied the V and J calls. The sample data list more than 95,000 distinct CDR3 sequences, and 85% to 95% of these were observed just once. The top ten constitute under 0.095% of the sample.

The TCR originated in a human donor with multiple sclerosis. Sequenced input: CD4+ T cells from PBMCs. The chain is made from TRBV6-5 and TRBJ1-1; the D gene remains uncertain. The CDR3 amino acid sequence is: CASTGLTAKDTEAFF. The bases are TGTGCCAGCACAGGCTTAACGGCCAAGGACACTGAAGCTTTCTTT.